The rows below give T cell receptor beta chains drawn from one sample of a study of blood T cell repertoires in COVID-19. Generated by immunoSEQ multiplex PCR, the TCRdb table keeps only in-frame clones and is missing some. The data show approximately 89,000 clones, more than 65% seen once. Sequencing was done on a sample of peripheral blood. These receptors were taken from a man between 65 and 79 years old with COVID-19, enrolled during active disease. Each CDR3 is given with its conserved first and last residue. A D gene is named only where the DNA matches it firmly. Where a row states a size, it is once, few, many or the class of an expanded clone; other rows omit it.

D gene: TRBD1
V gene: TRBV6-5
clone size: NA
J gene: TRBJ1-1
CDR3 protein: CASSDLRGRDTEAFF
CDR3 DNA: TGTGCCAGCAGCGACCTCAGGGGGCGGGATACTGAAGCTTTCTTT

D gene: NA
V gene: TRBV10-1
clone size: many
J gene: TRBJ2-7
CDR3 protein: CASNGGTASSYEQYF
CDR3 DNA: TGCGCCAGCAACGGAGGGACAGCGAGCTCCTACGAGCAGTACTTC

D gene: NA
V gene: TRBV7-9
clone size: few
J gene: TRBJ2-1
CDR3 protein: CASSPPGQGSSYNEQFF
CDR3 DNA: TGTGCCAGCAGCCCCCCCGGCCAGGGGAGCTCCTACAATGAGCAGTTCTTC

D gene: TRBD2
V gene: TRBV27
clone size: NA
J gene: TRBJ2-2
CDR3 protein: CASRRGTSRGTGELFF
CDR3 DNA: TGTGCCAGCAGGAGAGGGACTAGCAGGGGCACCGGGGAGCTGTTTTTT

D gene: NA
V gene: TRBV4-2
clone size: few
J gene: TRBJ2-5
CDR3 protein: CASSPRQGQMIETQYF
CDR3 DNA: TGTGCCAGCAGCCCCCGGCAAGGACAGATGATTGAGACCCAGTACTTC

D gene: NA
V gene: TRBV6-5
clone size: few
J gene: TRBJ2-3
CDR3 protein: CASGTGGDTQYF
CDR3 DNA: TGTGCCAGTGGAACAGGAGGGGATACGCAGTATTTT

D gene: NA
V gene: TRBV7-3
clone size: NA
J gene: TRBJ1-1
CDR3 protein: CASSLTAGTEAFF
CDR3 DNA: TGTGCCAGCAGCCTGACCGCCGGGACAGAAGCTTTCTTT

D gene: TRBD1
V gene: TRBV27
clone size: NA
J gene: TRBJ1-2
CDR3 protein: CASSHSGQDGYTF
CDR3 DNA: TGTGCCAGCAGTCACTCGGGACAGGACGGCTACACCTTC

D gene: NA
V gene: TRBV19
clone size: NA
J gene: TRBJ2-2
CDR3 protein: CASSRSGRTGELFF
CDR3 DNA: TGTGCCAGTAGTCGGAGCGGGCGGACCGGGGAGCTGTTTTTT

D gene: NA
V gene: TRBV6-5
clone size: NA
J gene: TRBJ1-6
CDR3 protein: CASRRSSGVGRPLHF
CDR3 DNA: TGTGCCAGCAGACGTTCTTCTGGAGTAGGAAGACCCCTCCACTTT

D gene: NA
V gene: TRBV5-1
clone size: NA
J gene: TRBJ1-1
CDR3 protein: CASSRGRGTEAFF
CDR3 DNA: TGCGCCAGCAGCAGGGGGAGAGGCACTGAAGCTTTCTTT

D gene: NA
V gene: TRBV4-1
clone size: NA
J gene: TRBJ1-3
CDR3 protein: CASSQNPGNSGNTIYF
CDR3 DNA: TGCGCCAGCAGCCAAAATCCAGGGAACTCTGGAAACACCATATATTTT

D gene: NA
V gene: TRBV9
clone size: NA
J gene: TRBJ2-7
CDR3 protein: CASSVRGVRQDEQYF
CDR3 DNA: TGTGCCAGCAGCGTAAGAGGTGTACGACAGGACGAGCAGTACTTC

D gene: NA
V gene: TRBV19
clone size: NA
J gene: TRBJ2-4
CDR3 protein: CASSRDTALAKNIQYF
CDR3 DNA: TGTGCCAGTAGCCGGGACACAGCACTAGCCAAAAACATTCAGTACTTC

D gene: NA
V gene: TRBV28
clone size: NA
J gene: TRBJ1-1
CDR3 protein: CASSPQRVNTEAFF
CDR3 DNA: TGTGCCAGCAGTCCCCAACGCGTGAACACTGAAGCTTTCTTT

D gene: TRBD1
V gene: TRBV6-4
clone size: NA
J gene: TRBJ1-5
CDR3 protein: CASSNRDSLFINQPQHF
CDR3 DNA: TGTGCCAGCAGCAACCGGGACAGCCTTTTTATCAATCAGCCCCAGCATTTT